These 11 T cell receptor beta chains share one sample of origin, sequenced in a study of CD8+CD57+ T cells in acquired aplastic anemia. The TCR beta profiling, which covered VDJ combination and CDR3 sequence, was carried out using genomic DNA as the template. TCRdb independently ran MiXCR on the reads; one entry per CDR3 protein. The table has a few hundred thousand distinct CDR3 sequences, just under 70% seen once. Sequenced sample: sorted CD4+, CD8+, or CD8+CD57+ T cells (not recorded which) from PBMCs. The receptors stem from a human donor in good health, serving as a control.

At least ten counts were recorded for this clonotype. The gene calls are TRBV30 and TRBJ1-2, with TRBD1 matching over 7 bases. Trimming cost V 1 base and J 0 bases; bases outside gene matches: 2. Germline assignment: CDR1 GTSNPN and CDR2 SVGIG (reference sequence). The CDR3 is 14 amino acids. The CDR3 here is CAWSAGGTNYGYTF. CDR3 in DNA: TGTGCCTGGAGTGCAGGGGGAACTAACTATGGCTACACCTTC.

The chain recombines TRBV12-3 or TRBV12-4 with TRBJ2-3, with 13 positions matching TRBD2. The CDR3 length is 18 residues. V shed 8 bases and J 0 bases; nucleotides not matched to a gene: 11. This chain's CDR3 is CASGRTGLAGPSTDTQYF. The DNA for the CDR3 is TGTGCCAGCGGCAGAACGGGACTAGCGGGGCCTAGCACAGATACGCAGTATTTT.

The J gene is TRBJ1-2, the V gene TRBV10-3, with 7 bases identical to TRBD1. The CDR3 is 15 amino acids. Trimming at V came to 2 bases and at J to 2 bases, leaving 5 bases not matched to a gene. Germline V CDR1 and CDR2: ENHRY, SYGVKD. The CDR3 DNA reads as TGTGCCATCAGTGAGCCCGACAGGGACAACTATGGCTACACCTTC. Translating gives CAISEPDRDNYGYTF.

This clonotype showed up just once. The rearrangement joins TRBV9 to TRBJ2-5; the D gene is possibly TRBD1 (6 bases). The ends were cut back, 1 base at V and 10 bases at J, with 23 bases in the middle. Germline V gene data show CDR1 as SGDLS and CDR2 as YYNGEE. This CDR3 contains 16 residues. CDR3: CASSVQGPSPLPFQYF. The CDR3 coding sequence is TGTGCCAGCAGCGTACAGGGGCCCTCACCCCTCCCCTTCCAGTACTTC. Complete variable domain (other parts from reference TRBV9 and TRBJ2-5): DSGVTQTPKHLITATGQRVTLRCSPRSGDLSVYWYQQSLDQGLQFLIQYYNGEERAKGNILERFSAQQFPDLHSELNLSSLELGDSALYFCASSVQGPSPLPFQYFGPGTRLLVL.

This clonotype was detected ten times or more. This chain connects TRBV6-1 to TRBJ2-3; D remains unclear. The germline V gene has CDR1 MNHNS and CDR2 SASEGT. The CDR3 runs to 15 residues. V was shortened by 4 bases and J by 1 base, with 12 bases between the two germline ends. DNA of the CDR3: TGTGCCAGCAGTGTTATCCTGGTCGGCACAGATACGCAGTATTTT. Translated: CASSVILVGTDTQYF.

CDR3 sequence reads: CASSRGTQETQYF. The CDR3 region has the DNA TGCGCCAGCAGCCGGGGGACCCAAGAGACCCAGTACTTC. The chain joins TRBV5-1 to TRBJ2-5, with a possible D match to TRBD2 (6 bases). Germline-derived CDR1 and CDR2 are SGHRS and YFSETQ. Trimming pared 4 bases from V and 1 base from J, leaving 8 bases between. CDR3 size: 13 residues.

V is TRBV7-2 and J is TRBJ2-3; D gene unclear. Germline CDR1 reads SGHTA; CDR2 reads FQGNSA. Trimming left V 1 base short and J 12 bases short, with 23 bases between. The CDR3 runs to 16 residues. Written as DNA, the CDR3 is TGTGCCAGCAGCTTAGTGGTCCGACACGAGCAGTACTTCCAGTATTTT. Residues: CASSLVVRHEQYFQYF.

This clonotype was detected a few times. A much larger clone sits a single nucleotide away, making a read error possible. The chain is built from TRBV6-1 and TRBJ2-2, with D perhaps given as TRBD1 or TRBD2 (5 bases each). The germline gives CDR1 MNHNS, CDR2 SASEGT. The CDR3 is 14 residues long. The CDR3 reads CASSERPGTGKLFF. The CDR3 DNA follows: TGTGCCAGCAGTGAGCGGCCTGGGACCGGGAAGCTGTTTTTT.

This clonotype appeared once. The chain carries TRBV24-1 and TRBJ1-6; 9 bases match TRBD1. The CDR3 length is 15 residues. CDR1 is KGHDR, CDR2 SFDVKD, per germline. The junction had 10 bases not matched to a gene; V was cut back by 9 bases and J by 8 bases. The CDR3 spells CATLGQGQRDSPLHF. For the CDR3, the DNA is TGTGCCACCCTCGGACAGGGGCAACGGGATTCACCCCTCCACTTT.

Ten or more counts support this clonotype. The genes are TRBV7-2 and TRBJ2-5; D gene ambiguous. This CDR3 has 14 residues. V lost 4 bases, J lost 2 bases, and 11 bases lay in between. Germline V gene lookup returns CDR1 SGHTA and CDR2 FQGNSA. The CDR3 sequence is CASSSDNPQETQYF. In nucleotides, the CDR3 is TGTGCCAGCAGCTCCGACAATCCTCAAGAGACCCAGTACTTC.

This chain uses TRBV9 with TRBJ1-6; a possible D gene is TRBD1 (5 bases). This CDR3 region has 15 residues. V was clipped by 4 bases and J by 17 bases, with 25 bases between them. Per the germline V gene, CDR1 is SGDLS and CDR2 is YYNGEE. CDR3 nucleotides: TGTGCCAGCAGCCAACAGGTTAACTATGGCTACACCTTCCACTTT. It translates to CASSQQVNYGYTFHF.